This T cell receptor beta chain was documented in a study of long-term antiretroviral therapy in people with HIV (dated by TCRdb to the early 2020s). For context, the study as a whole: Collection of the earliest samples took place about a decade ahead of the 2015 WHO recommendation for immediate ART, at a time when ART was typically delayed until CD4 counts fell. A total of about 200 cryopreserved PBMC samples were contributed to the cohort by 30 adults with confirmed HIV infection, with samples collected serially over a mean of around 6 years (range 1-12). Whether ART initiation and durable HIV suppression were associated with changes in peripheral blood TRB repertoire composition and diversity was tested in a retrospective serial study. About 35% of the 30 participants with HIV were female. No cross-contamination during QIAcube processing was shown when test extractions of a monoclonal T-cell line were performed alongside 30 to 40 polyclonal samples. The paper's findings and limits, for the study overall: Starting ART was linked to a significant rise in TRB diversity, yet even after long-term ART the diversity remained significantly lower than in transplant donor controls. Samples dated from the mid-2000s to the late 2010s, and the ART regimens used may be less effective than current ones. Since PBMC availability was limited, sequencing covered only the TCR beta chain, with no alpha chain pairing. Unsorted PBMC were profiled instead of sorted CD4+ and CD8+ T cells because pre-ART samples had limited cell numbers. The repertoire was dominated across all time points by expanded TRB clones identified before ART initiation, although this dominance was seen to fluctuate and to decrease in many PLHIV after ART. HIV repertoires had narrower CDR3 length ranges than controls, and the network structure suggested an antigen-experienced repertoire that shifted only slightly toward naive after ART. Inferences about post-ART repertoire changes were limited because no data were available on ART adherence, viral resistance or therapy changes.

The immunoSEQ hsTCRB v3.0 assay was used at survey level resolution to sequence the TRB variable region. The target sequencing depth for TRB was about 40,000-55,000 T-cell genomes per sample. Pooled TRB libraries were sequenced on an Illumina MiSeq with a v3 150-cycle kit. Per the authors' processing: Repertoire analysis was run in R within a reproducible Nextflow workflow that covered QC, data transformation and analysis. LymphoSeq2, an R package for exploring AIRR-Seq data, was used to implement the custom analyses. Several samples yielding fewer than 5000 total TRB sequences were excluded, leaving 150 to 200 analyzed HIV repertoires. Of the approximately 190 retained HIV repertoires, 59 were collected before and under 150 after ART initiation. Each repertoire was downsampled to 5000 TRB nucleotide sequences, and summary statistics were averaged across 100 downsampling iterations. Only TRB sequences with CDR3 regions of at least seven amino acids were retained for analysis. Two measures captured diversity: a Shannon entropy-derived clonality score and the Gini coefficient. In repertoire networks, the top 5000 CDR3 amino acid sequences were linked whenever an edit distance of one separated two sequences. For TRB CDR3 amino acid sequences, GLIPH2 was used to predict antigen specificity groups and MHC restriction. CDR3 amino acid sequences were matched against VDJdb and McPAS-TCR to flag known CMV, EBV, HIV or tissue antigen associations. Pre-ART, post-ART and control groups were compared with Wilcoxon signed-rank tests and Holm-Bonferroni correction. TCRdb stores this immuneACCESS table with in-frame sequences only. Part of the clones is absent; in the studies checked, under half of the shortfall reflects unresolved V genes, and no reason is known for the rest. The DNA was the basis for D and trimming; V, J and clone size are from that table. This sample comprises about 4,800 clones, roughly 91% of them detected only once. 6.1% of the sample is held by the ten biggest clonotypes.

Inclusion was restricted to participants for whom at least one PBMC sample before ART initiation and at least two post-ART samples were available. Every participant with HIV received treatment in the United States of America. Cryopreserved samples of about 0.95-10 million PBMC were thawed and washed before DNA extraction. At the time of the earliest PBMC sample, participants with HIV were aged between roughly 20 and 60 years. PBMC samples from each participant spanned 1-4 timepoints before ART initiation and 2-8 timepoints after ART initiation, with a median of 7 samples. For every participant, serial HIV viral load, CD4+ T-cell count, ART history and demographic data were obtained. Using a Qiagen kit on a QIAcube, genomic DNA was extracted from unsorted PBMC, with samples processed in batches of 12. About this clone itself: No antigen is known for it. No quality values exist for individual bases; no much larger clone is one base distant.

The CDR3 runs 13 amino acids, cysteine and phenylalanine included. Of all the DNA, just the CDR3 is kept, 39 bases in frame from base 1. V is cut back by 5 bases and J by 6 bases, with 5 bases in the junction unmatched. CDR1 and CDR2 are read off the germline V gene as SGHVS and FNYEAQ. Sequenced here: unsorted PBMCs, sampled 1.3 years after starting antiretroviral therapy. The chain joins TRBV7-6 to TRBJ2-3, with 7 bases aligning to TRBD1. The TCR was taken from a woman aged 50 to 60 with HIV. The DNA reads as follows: TGTGCCAGCAGCCCAAACAGGGGTGATACGCAGTATTTT. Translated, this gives CASSPNRGDTQYF.